Each of the 10 T cell receptor beta chains below was sequenced from the same sample in a study of radiation and T cells in renal cell carcinoma. Profiled with immunoSEQ multiplex PCR; TCRdb holds only in-frame clones, not every one. The table shows just over 95,000 clones, with 65% to 90% occurring only once. Time point reported: blood 4 weeks post-SBRT, at nephrectomy. Treatment noted: 15 Gy SBRT to primary tumor, nephrectomy 4 weeks later. Sequences were derived from blood, sampled from a patient whose treatment included radiotherapy and nephrectomy. The receptors stem from a man aged 55 to 70 with renal cell carcinoma.

The chain joins TRBV7-9 to TRBJ1-4, with 7 bases aligning to TRBD1. The trim removed 4 bases at V and 5 bases at J, leaving 4 bases unmatched. CDR3 size: 14 residues. The V gene's germline CDR1 is SEHNR and CDR2 FQNEAQ (reference sequence). CDR3 bases: TGTGCCAGCAGCTCCGGGGACAGCAATGAAAAACTGTTTTTT. Translating gives CASSSGDSNEKLFF.

This chain's CDR3 is CAISESRGELHEKLFF. The CDR3 DNA follows: TGTGCCATCAGTGAGTCCCGGGGGGAGCTCCATGAAAAACTGTTTTTT. The V and J genes are TRBV10-3 and TRBJ1-4; possibly TRBD1 for D (5 bases). From germline, CDR1 is ENHRY and CDR2 SYGVKD. V dropped 0 bases and J dropped 6 bases, with 14 bases sitting between them. This CDR3 comprises 16 residues.

The V and J genes are TRBV19 and TRBJ2-3, with 10 positions matching TRBD2. The CDR3 contains 16 residues. Germline values: CDR1 LNHDA, CDR2 SQIVND (reference sequence). V was clipped by 6 bases and J by 1 base; unmatched bases: 7. CDR3 region: CASSASGREGTDTQYF. The DNA of the CDR3 is TGTGCCAGTAGCGCTAGCGGGAGAGAGGGCACAGATACGCAGTATTTT.

This chain uses TRBV5-4 with TRBJ2-4; a possible D gene is TRBD2 (7 bases). The V and J ends lost 6 bases and 0 bases respectively, with 19 bases between them. CDR3 length equals 17 residues. The V gene's germline CDR1 is SGHNT and CDR2 YYREEE (reference sequence). CDR3: CASTNREGDLAKNIQYF. Written as DNA, the CDR3 is TGTGCCAGCACCAACAGGGAGGGGGACTTAGCCAAAAACATTCAGTACTTC. Using reference TRBV5-4 and TRBJ2-4 for the parts outside the CDR3, the full variable domain is ETGVTQSPTHLIKTRGQQVTLRCSSQSGHNTVSWYQQALGQGPQFIFQYYREEENGRGNFPPRFSGLQFPNYSSELNVNALELDDSALYLCASTNREGDLAKNIQYFGAGTRLSVL.

The chain uses TRBV10-3 and TRBJ1-2; 9 bases are shared with TRBD1. Germline trimming cut 1 base from V and 12 bases from J; bases unmatched to any gene: 12. Germline CDR1 and CDR2: ENHRY and SYGVKD. The CDR3 has 15 amino acids. The CDR3 DNA follows: TGTGCCATCAGTGAGTTAGGGGACAGGGTAGGAGACAACACCTTC. As protein: CAISELGDRVGDNTF.

The V gene is TRBV19, the J gene TRBJ1-1; D might be TRBD1 (5 bases). The CDR3 sequence is 15 residues long. The ends were cut back, 3 bases at V and 4 bases at J, with 15 bases in the middle. Looked up from germline, CDR1 is LNHDA and CDR2 is SQIVND (reference sequence). The CDR3, as DNA: TGTGCCAGTAGTATTACGGGGCTGGAGGTCACTGAAGCTTTCTTT. It is translated as CASSITGLEVTEAFF. The whole variable domain, filled in from reference TRBV19 and TRBJ1-1, reads DGGITQSPKYLFRKEGQNVTLSCEQNLNHDAMYWYRQDPGQGLRLIYYSQIVNDFQKGDIAEGYSVSREKKESFPLTVTSAQKNPTAFYLCASSITGLEVTEAFFGQGTRLTVV.

V is TRBV28 and J is TRBJ1-1, with D possibly matching TRBD1 (6 bases). In germline, CDR1 is MDHEN, CDR2 SYDVKM. The CDR3 has 14 amino acids. The V gene lost 5 bases and the J gene lost 1 base, with 11 bases spanning the gap. The CDR3 here is CASSLIQGNTEAFF. CDR3 in DNA: TGTGCCAGCAGTCTAATACAGGGGAACACTGAAGCTTTCTTT.

This clone was counted between two and nine times. The chain has TRBV6-6 and TRBJ2-3; 9 bases align to TRBD1. V shed 6 bases and J 2 bases; nucleotides not matched to a gene: 6. Germline CDR1 and CDR2: MNHNY and SVGAGI (reference sequence). The CDR3 totals 15 residues. In DNA, the CDR3 is TGTGCCAGCAGGGTTACAGGGGGCCCCACAGATACGCAGTATTTT. It encodes CASRVTGGPTDTQYF.

V and J are TRBV5-1 and TRBJ2-3; D is ambiguous. The germline V and J ends were trimmed by 0 bases and 8 bases, with 13 bases remaining between them. Germline-derived CDR1 and CDR2 are SGHRS and YFSETQ. This CDR3 contains 14 residues. In DNA form, the CDR3 reads TGCGCCAGCAGCTTGGACCCGGTAACCGGTACGCAGTATTTT. Translated, it gives CASSLDPVTGTQYF.

This clone was counted many times. The CDR3 region is CASSFLPSNQPQHF. CDR3 DNA sequence: TGTGCCAGTAGCTTTCTCCCTAGCAATCAGCCCCAGCATTTT. The genes are TRBV19 and TRBJ1-5, with no clear D. V lost 6 bases, J lost 0 bases, and 9 bases lay in between. The CDR3 covers 14 residues. CDR1 LNHDA and CDR2 SQIVND come from the germline V gene (reference sequence).